This T cell receptor (beta chain) originates from a study of T cells in Graves' hyperthyroidism and ophthalmopathy. Comment on this clonotype: Antigen: not known.

The CDR3 has 15 amino acids. Looked up from germline, CDR1 is DFQATT and CDR2 is SNEGSKA (reference sequence). Trimming took 3 bases from V and 5 from J; bases not matched to a gene: 8. Findings and limits, study-wide: The model's output predicted ophthalmopathy at a median of roughly 6.9 months prior to onset.

TCR beta CDR3 region amplification was performed from RNA transcripts. The HTBI primer set served for first-round RT-PCR of the TCR CDR3. TCRdb reprocessed the multiplex PCR reads via MiXCR and lists one record per CDR3 protein. The sample records roughly 580,000 distinct CDR3 sequences, around 46% being singletons. The V call is TRBV20-1, the J call TRBJ1-5; TRBD1 matches at 9 bases. Sample: peripheral blood or thyroid tissue (not recorded which). The sequence derives from a woman aged 18-29 years with Graves' hyperthyroidism. This CDR3 is CSARDGQGLDQPQHF. Here the CDR3 DNA reads TGCAGTGCTAGGGACGGACAGGGGTTGGATCAGCCCCAGCATTTT.